This is a list of T cell receptor beta chains from one sample in a study of T cells after yellow fever vaccination. TCRdb reanalysed the 5' RACE reads using MiXCR and keeps one entry per CDR3 protein. Altogether under 150,000 distinct CDR3 sequences are present, 6.5% to 8.5% being singletons, with the ten largest covering less than 0.85%. Material: CD4+ T cells sorted from PBMCs, obtained 5 days after the yellow fever booster vaccination. Receptors were obtained from a man aged 25 to 40 who received the YFV17D yellow fever vaccine. The CDR3 runs from the conserved cysteine through the conserved F or W. A D gene is named only where the DNA matches it firmly. Clone size is stated in some rows and not others, as once, few, many or a class when expanded.

CDR3aa: CASSFGQGGSEKLFF
CDR3nt: TGTGCCAGCAGTTTCGGACAGGGGGGAAGTGAAAAACTGTTTTTT
v_gene: TRBV27
j_gene: TRBJ1-4
abundance: .
d_gene: TRBD1

CDR3aa: CASSGLAGDSEQFF
CDR3nt: TGTGCCAGCAGCGGACTAGCGGGAGACTCTGAGCAGTTCTTC
v_gene: TRBV12-3/TRBV12-4
j_gene: TRBJ2-1
abundance: few
d_gene: TRBD2

CDR3aa: CAWSRDRVEGANVLTF
CDR3nt: TGTGCCTGGAGCCGAGACAGGGTTGAAGGGGCCAACGTCCTGACTTTC
v_gene: TRBV30
j_gene: TRBJ2-6
abundance: few
d_gene: TRBD1

CDR3aa: CSAKVRGTEAFF
CDR3nt: TGCAGTGCTAAGGTCCGGGGAACTGAAGCTTTCTTT
v_gene: TRBV20-1
j_gene: TRBJ1-1
abundance: many
d_gene: .

CDR3aa: CASKRPGQGVLGSPLHF
CDR3nt: TGTGCCAGTAAACGACCGGGACAGGGCGTCCTCGGTTCACCCCTCCACTTT
v_gene: TRBV27
j_gene: TRBJ1-6
abundance: few
d_gene: TRBD1

CDR3aa: CASSYRGLSTDTQYF
CDR3nt: TGTGCCAGCAGCTACCGGGGCCTTTCCACAGATACGCAGTATTTT
v_gene: TRBV3-1
j_gene: TRBJ2-3
abundance: many
d_gene: .

CDR3aa: CSGGQGRQETQYF
CDR3nt: TGCAGCGGGGGACAGGGGCGGCAAGAGACCCAGTACTTC
v_gene: TRBV29-1
j_gene: TRBJ2-5
abundance: many
d_gene: TRBD1

CDR3aa: CCASPSSGFRQPQHF
CDR3nt: TGCTGTGCTAGCCCGAGTTCAGGGTTTCGTCAGCCCCAGCATTTT
v_gene: TRBV20-1
j_gene: TRBJ1-5
abundance: .
d_gene: .

CDR3aa: CSAIPEGRLSTDTQYF
CDR3nt: TGCAGTGCTATTCCAGAAGGGCGGCTTAGCACAGATACGCAGTATTTT
v_gene: TRBV20-1
j_gene: TRBJ2-3
abundance: many
d_gene: .

CDR3aa: CAISDTGTSSYEQYF
CDR3nt: TGTGCCATCAGTGATACCGGGACTAGCTCCTACGAGCAGTACTTC
v_gene: TRBV10-3
j_gene: TRBJ2-7
abundance: many
d_gene: TRBD2

CDR3aa: CSARGGSNQPQHF
CDR3nt: TGCAGTGCTAGAGGGGGGAGCAATCAGCCCCAGCATTTT
v_gene: TRBV20-1
j_gene: TRBJ1-5
abundance: many
d_gene: .

CDR3aa: CASSPSYTTGIEAFF
CDR3nt: TGTGCCAGCTCACCCTCCTATACCACCGGGATTGAAGCTTTCTTT
v_gene: TRBV18
j_gene: TRBJ1-1
abundance: many
d_gene: .

CDR3aa: CASSRALTNTGELFF
CDR3nt: TGTGCCAGCAGTCGGGCCCTGACAAACACCGGGGAGCTGTTTTTT
v_gene: TRBV5-5
j_gene: TRBJ2-2
abundance: many
d_gene: .

CDR3aa: CASSPKPLAGGPGELFF
CDR3nt: TGTGCCAGCAGCCCGAAACCGCTAGCGGGAGGGCCCGGGGAGCTGTTTTTT
v_gene: TRBV7-8
j_gene: TRBJ2-2
abundance: few
d_gene: TRBD2

CDR3aa: CASSSLIGGSPPHEQFF
CDR3nt: TGCGCCAGCAGCTCTCTCATCGGCGGGAGCCCCCCCCATGAGCAGTTCTTC
v_gene: TRBV5-1
j_gene: TRBJ2-1
abundance: many
d_gene: TRBD2

CDR3aa: CASSLGLAGNTIYF
CDR3nt: TGTGCCAGCAGCTTGGGGCTTGCTGGAAACACCATATATTTT
v_gene: TRBV7-3
j_gene: TRBJ1-3
abundance: many
d_gene: .

CDR3aa: CASRPTSGAGGELFF
CDR3nt: TGTGCCAGCAGGCCAACTAGCGGGGCTGGCGGGGAGCTGTTTTTT
v_gene: TRBV7-2
j_gene: TRBJ2-2
abundance: many
d_gene: TRBD2

CDR3aa: CASSLQGGANTGELFF
CDR3nt: TGTGCCAGCTCACTCCAGGGAGGCGCGAACACCGGGGAGCTGTTTTTT
v_gene: TRBV18
j_gene: TRBJ2-2
abundance: many
d_gene: .

CDR3aa: CASSPRLAGGYNEQFF
CDR3nt: TGTGCCAGCAGCCCCCGGCTCGCGGGAGGGTACAATGAGCAGTTCTTC
v_gene: TRBV28
j_gene: TRBJ2-1
abundance: many
d_gene: TRBD2

CDR3aa: CASSIDPKGRHTQYF
CDR3nt: TGTGCCAGTAGTATCGACCCAAAGGGGAGGCATACGCAGTATTTT
v_gene: TRBV19
j_gene: TRBJ2-3
abundance: many
d_gene: .

CDR3aa: CASSLEFGSLGYEQYF
CDR3nt: TGCGCCAGCAGCTTGGAATTTGGCTCCTTGGGTTACGAGCAGTACTTC
v_gene: TRBV5-1
j_gene: TRBJ2-7
abundance: many
d_gene: .

CDR3aa: CATSATTGEQFF
CDR3nt: TGTGCCACCAGTGCCACCACCGGTGAGCAGTTCTTC
v_gene: TRBV24-1
j_gene: TRBJ2-1
abundance: many
d_gene: .

CDR3aa: CASSKGTSGRAFAQYF
CDR3nt: TGCGCCAGCAGCAAGGGGACTAGCGGGAGGGCCTTTGCGCAGTATTTT
v_gene: TRBV4-1
j_gene: TRBJ2-3
abundance: many
d_gene: TRBD2

CDR3aa: CASSRLSSSEQYF
CDR3nt: TGTGCCAGCTCTAGACTGTCATCTAGCGAGCAGTACTTC
v_gene: TRBV12-3/TRBV12-4
j_gene: TRBJ2-7
abundance: many
d_gene: .